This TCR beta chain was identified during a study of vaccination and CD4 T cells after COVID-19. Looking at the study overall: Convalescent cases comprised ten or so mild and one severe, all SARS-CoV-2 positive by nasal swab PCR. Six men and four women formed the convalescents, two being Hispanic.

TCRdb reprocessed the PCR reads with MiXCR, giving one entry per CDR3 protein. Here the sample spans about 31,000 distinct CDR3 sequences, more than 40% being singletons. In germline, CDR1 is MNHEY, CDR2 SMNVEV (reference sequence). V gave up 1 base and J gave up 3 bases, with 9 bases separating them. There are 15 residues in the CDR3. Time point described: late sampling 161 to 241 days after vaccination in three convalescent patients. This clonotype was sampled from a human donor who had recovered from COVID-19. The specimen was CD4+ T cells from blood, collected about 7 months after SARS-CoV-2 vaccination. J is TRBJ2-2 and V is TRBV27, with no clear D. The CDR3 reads CASSLYPEYTGELFF. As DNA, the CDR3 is TGTGCCAGCAGTTTATATCCGGAGTACACCGGGGAGCTGTTTTTT.